These 16 T cell receptor beta chains originate from one sample sequenced in a study of cytomegalovirus exposure and HLA in healthy donors. The PCR made use of 60 Vbeta and 13 Jbeta primers. TCRdb's copy holds only in-frame clones and misses some; the assay was immunoSEQ multiplex PCR. The data show about 100,000 clones, 81% seen once. Sequencing used PBMCs. The receptors were gathered from a man aged 35-49 years in good health and CMV-seropositive.

The rearrangement joins TRBV5-1 to TRBJ2-7, with a possible D match to TRBD2 (6 bases). Between the trimmed V and J ends, which lost 0 bases and 1 base, there was a span of 14 bases. CDR1 is SGHRS and CDR2 is YFSETQ in the germline V gene. This CDR3 has 16 amino acids. In nucleotides, the CDR3 is TGCGCCAGCAGCTTGGAGCGGCTCGGGGGTTCCTACGAGCAGTACTTC. Protein: CASSLERLGGSYEQYF.

For the CDR3, the DNA is TGTGCCTGGAACCCAGCGGGGGGATTGGAGACCCAGTACTTC. This translates into CAWNPAGGLETQYF. The chain links TRBV30 to TRBJ2-5; 9 positions match TRBD2. J gave up 5 bases and V 4 bases, and 8 bases lay outside the gene matches. This CDR3 is built from 14 residues. CDR1 GTSNPN and CDR2 SVGIG come from the germline V gene (reference sequence).

The genes are TRBV27 and TRBJ2-7, with D maybe TRBD1 (6 bases). The CDR3 sequence is 15 residues long. Germline loops: CDR1 MNHEY, CDR2 SMNVEV (reference sequence). V dropped 0 bases and J dropped 3 bases, with 12 bases sitting between them. The CDR3 nucleotides read TGTGCCAGCAGTTTATCGGGGCAGGGGTTCTACGAGCAGTACTTC. Translating it yields CASSLSGQGFYEQYF.

The chain links TRBV30 to TRBJ1-1, with TRBD1 as a possible D gene (6 bases). V gave up 5 bases and J gave up 3 bases, with 13 bases separating them. CDR1 and CDR2 (germline): GTSNPN, SVGIG (reference sequence). CDR3 length equals 13 residues. CDR3 amino acids: CAWDRFEDTEAFF. Written as DNA, the CDR3 is TGTGCCTGGGACAGGTTTGAGGACACTGAAGCTTTCTTT.

The chain is built from TRBV5-6 and TRBJ2-7; possible D gene TRBD2, 5 bases. CDR1 is SGHDT, CDR2 YYEEEE, per germline. V lost 7 bases, J lost 2 bases, and 13 bases lay in between. CDR3 length equals 13 residues. CDR3 loop: CASSRTGAYEQYF. The DNA for the CDR3 is TGTGCCAGCTCCAGGACCGGGGCCTACGAGCAGTACTTC.

This clone was recorded once. The CDR3: CASSYPGLSTDTQYF. The CDR3 coding sequence is TGTGCCAGCAGCTATCCGGGACTTTCGACAGATACGCAGTATTTT. The V call is TRBV5-6, the J call TRBJ2-3; D is perhaps TRBD2 (6 bases). This CDR3 is 15 amino acids long. Trimming removed 3 bases at V and 3 bases at J, with 14 bases between. CDR1 is SGHDT, CDR2 YYEEEE, per germline.

In this sample, this clone turned up a few times. V usage is TRBV5-5 and J usage is TRBJ2-7; perhaps TRBD1 as D (6 bases). CDR1 and CDR2 (germline): SGHKS, YYEKEE (reference sequence). The V end was cut by 4 bases, the J end by 4 bases, with 9 bases between. The CDR3 is 12 residues long. DNA of the CDR3: TGTGCCAGCAGCCCGGACAGTTACGAGCAGTACTTC. It codes for CASSPDSYEQYF.

The chain uses TRBV12-5 and TRBJ2-5, with 9 bases identical to TRBD1. The V gene end was trimmed by 6 bases and the J gene end by 5 bases; junction bases not matched to a gene: 4. The length of the CDR3 is 13 residues. Germline-derived CDR1 and CDR2 are LGHNT and FRNRAP. CDR3 sequence: CASGVDRGETQYF. The CDR3, as DNA: TGTGCTAGTGGGGTGGACAGGGGTGAGACCCAGTACTTC.

J is TRBJ2-1 and V is TRBV6-6; D not certain. This CDR3 comprises 12 residues. The ends were cut back, 6 bases at V and 6 bases at J, with 9 bases in the middle. From germline, CDR1 is MNHNY and CDR2 SVGAGI (reference sequence). In nucleotides, the CDR3 is TGTGCCAGCAGCCGAGTCGTCAATGAGCAGTTCTTC. Translated: CASSRVVNEQFF.

V usage is TRBV7-9 and J usage is TRBJ1-2; D ambiguous. Germline V lookup: CDR1 SEHNR, CDR2 FQNEAQ (reference sequence). This CDR3 is 13 amino acids long. V was trimmed by 7 bases and J by 3 bases, leaving 12 bases between them. The CDR3 loop is CASTGEGDYGYTF. The CDR3 bases are TGTGCCAGCACCGGGGAGGGCGACTATGGCTACACCTTC.

V gene TRBV15 combines with J gene TRBJ1-4; D ambiguous. CDR1 is LNHNV, CDR2 YYDKDF, per germline (reference sequence). The CDR3 runs 16 residues. The ends were cut back, 1 base at V and 0 bases at J, with 9 bases in the middle. The CDR3 coding sequence is TGTGCCACCAGCAGAGGACTAATCGCAACTAATGAAAAACTGTTTTTT. Translated: CATSRGLIATNEKLFF.

J is TRBJ2-1 and V is TRBV7-2; 10 bases fit TRBD2. The CDR3 has 18 residues. The germline V gene has CDR1 SGHTA and CDR2 FQGNSA. J was trimmed by 5 bases and V by 1 base; bases with no gene match: 11. The CDR3 bases are TGTGCCAGCAGCTTAGTGGCCCGCCTAGCGGGAGACCACAATGAGCAGTTCTTC. Protein product: CASSLVARLAGDHNEQFF. Full variable domain (rest looked up from reference TRBV7-2 and TRBJ2-1): GAGVSQSPSNKVTEKGKDVELRCDPISGHTALYWYRQSLGQGLEFLIYFQGNSAPDKSGLPSDRFSAERTGGSVSTLTIQRTQQEDSAVYLCASSLVARLAGDHNEQFFGPGTRLTVL.

The chain couples TRBV2 to TRBJ1-2; perhaps TRBD1 as D (6 bases). The CDR3 has 13 amino acids. Per germline, CDR1 SNHLY and CDR2 FYNNEI. With 8 bases removed from V and 3 bases from J, the gap between germline ends came to 13 bases. The CDR3, as DNA: TGTGCCAGCGCAGGGGTAGCAGACTATGGCTACACCTTC. It specifies CASAGVADYGYTF.

The J gene is TRBJ2-1, the V gene TRBV21-1; no check of the table's D call, TRBD1, against the DNA was made. TRBV21-1 is recorded as a pseudogene. CDR3 length: 17 residues. CDR3 sequence reads: CASSKGHRQGNVNEQFF. CDR3 nucleotide sequence: TGTGCCAGCAGCAAAGGCCATCGGCAGGGCAACGTCAATGAGCAGTTCTTC.

The J gene is TRBJ1-3, the V gene TRBV5-5; a possible D gene is TRBD1 (6 bases). V lost 0 bases, J lost 2 bases, and 15 bases lay in between. From germline, CDR1 is SGHKS and CDR2 YYEKEE (reference sequence). This CDR3 spans 17 amino acids. The CDR3 here is CASSLVGGGAPGNTIYF. The CDR3 bases are TGTGCCAGCAGCTTGGTTGGAGGGGGGGCGCCTGGAAACACCATATATTTT.

This sequence joins TRBV15 and TRBJ2-1; TRBD1 aligns across 7 bases. The V and J ends lost 5 bases and 2 bases, in that order; junction bases with no gene match: 6. Germline lookup yields CDR1 LNHNV and CDR2 YYDKDF (reference sequence). The CDR3 loop spans 15 amino acids. CDR3 sequence reads: CATSPRQGTYNEQFF. In DNA, the CDR3 is TGTGCCACCAGCCCACGACAGGGTACCTACAATGAGCAGTTCTTC.